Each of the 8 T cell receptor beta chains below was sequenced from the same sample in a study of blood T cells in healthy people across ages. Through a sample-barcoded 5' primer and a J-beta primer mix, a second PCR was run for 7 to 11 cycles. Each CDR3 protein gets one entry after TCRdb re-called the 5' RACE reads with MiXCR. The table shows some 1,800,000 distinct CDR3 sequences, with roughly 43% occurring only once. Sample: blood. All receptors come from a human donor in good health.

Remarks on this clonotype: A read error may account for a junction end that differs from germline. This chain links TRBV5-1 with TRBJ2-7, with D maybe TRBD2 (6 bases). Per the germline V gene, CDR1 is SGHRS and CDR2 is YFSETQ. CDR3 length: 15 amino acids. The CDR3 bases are TGCGCAAGCAGCTTGGTGGGGGGTCCGGAAGGCGAGCAGTACTTC. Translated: CASSLVGGPEGEQYF.

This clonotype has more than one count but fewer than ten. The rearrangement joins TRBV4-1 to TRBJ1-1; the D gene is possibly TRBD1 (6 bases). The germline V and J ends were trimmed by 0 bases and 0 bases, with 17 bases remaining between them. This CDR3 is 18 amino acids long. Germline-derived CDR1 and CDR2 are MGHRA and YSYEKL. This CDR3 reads CASSQEGGRRVMNTEAFF. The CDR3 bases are TGCGCCAGCAGCCAAGAAGGGGGACGGAGAGTCATGAACACTGAAGCTTTCTTT.

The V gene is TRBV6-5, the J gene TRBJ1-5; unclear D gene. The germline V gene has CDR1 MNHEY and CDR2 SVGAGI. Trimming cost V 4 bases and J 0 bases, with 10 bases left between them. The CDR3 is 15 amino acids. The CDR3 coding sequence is TGTGCCAGCAGTTCCAAAGGATATAGCAATCAGCCCCAGCATTTT. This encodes CASSSKGYSNQPQHF.

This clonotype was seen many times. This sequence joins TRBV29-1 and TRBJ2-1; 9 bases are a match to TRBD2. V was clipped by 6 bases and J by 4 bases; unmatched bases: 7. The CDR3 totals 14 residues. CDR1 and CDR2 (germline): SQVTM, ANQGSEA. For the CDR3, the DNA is TGCAGCGTGCCTACTAGCGGGCTTTACAATGAGCAGTTCTTC. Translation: CSVPTSGLYNEQFF.

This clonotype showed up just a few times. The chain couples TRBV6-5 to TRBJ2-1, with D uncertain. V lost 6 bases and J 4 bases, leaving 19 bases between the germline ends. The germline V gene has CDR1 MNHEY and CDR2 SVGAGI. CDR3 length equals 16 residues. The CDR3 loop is CASSTDERFHYNEQFF. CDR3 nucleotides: TGTGCCAGCAGCACCGACGAGAGGTTTCATTACAATGAGCAGTTCTTC.

For the CDR3, the DNA is TGCAGTGCTCCGGACAGTCAAGAGACCCAGTACTTC. Residues: CSAPDSQETQYF. The chain has TRBV20-1 and TRBJ2-5, with a tentative D call TRBD1 (6 bases). V was shortened by 5 bases and J by 2 bases, with 9 bases between the two germline ends. This CDR3 region has 12 residues. CDR1 is DFQATT and CDR2 is SNEGSKA in the germline V gene (reference sequence).

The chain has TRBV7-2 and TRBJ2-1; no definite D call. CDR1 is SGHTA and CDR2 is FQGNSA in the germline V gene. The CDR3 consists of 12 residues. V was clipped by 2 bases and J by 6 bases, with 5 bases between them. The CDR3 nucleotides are TGTGCCAGCAGCTTATACCTCAATGAGCAGTTCTTC. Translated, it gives CASSLYLNEQFF.

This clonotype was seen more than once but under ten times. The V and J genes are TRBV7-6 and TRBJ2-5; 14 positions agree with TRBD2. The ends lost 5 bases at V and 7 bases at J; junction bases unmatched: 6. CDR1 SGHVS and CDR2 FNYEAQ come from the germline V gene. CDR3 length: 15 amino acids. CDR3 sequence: CASSATSGGAGTQYF. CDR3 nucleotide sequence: TGTGCCAGCAGCGCGACTAGCGGGGGGGCCGGGACCCAGTACTTC. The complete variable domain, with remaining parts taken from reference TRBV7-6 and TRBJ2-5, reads GAGVSQSPRYKVTKRGQDVALRCDPISGHVSLYWYRQALGQGPEFLTYFNYEAQQDKSGLPNDRFSAERPEGSISTLTIQRTEQRDSAMYRCASSATSGGAGTQYFGPGTRLLVL.